This is a list of T cell receptor beta chains from one sample in a study of blood T cells in healthy people across ages. Each CDR3 protein gets one entry after TCRdb re-called the 5' RACE reads with MiXCR. The table lists about 970,000 distinct CDR3 sequences, about 51% of them singletons, with about a fifth in the top ten. The sample comprised blood. The source is a woman aged 60 to 75 in good health. Each CDR3 is given with its conserved first and last residue. The D gene is left open where the match is weak. A clone size is listed for some rows: how often the clone was seen (once, few, many), or a class if it is expanded.

14 | TRBJ2-2 | TRBV10-3 | - | - | TGTGCCATCAGTGAGTCTCGACCAACCGGGGAGCTGTTTTTT | CAISESRPTGELFF
13 | TRBJ2-3 | TRBV6-6 | - | few | TGTGCCAGCAGTAGAACAGGGTTGGATACGCAGTATTTT | CASSRTGLDTQYF
13 | TRBJ2-7 | TRBV5-1 | - | few | TGCGCCAGCAGCTTGGTTGTAGGGGCCGAGCAGTACTTC | CASSLVVGAEQYF
15 | TRBJ2-3 | TRBV7-9 | TRBD2 | - | TGTGCCAGCAGCTTAAGCGGGATCCGTGCAGATACGCAGTATTTT | CASSLSGIRADTQYF
15 | TRBJ2-4 | TRBV25-1 | - | few | TGTGCCAGCAGTGACTCCCGACTCCCCACGGACATTCAGTACTTC | CASSDSRLPTDIQYF
16 | TRBJ1-6 | TRBV6-6 | TRBD1 | - | TGTGCCAGCACCAACTCCGGGACAGGCGATAATTCACCCCTCCACTTT | CASTNSGTGDNSPLHF
15 | TRBJ2-1 | TRBV5-1 | - | - | TGCGCCAGCAGCTCATCGGGAGACTCCTACAATGAGCAGTTCTTC | CASSSSGDSYNEQFF
14 | TRBJ2-5 | TRBV2 | TRBD1 | - | TGTGCCAGCAGTGTGGACAGGCTCCAAGAGACCCAGTACTTC | CASSVDRLQETQYF
16 | TRBJ2-7 | TRBV10-3 | TRBD2 | - | TGTGCCATCAGTCCCTCCGGGCTAGCGGGAGCCAACGAGCAGTACTTC | CAISPSGLAGANEQYF
16 | TRBJ2-5 | TRBV4-2 | TRBD2 | few | TGTGCCAGCAGCCAAGATCGGGGGGGAGGGCCTAGAGAGCAGTACTTC | CASSQDRGGGPREQYF
20 | TRBJ2-4 | TRBV7-9 | TRBD2 | few | TGTGCCAGCAGCCCGGGGACTAGCGGGAGTGGAGTGTACGCCAAAAACATTCAGTACTTC | CASSPGTSGSGVYAKNIQYF
13 | TRBJ2-1 | TRBV29-1 | - | few | TGCAGCGTTACTTCAGGGTACTACAATGAGCAGTTCTTC | CSVTSGYYNEQFF
15 | TRBJ1-2 | TRBV4-2 | - | - | TGTGCCAGCAGCCAAGACACCCGATCCCTCTATGGCTACACCTTC | CASSQDTRSLYGYTF
14 | TRBJ2-1 | TRBV7-8 | - | - | TGTGCCAGCAGCTTAGGGCCAAACTACAATGAGCAGTTCTTC | CASSLGPNYNEQFF
15 | TRBJ2-7 | TRBV7-2 | - | once | TGTGCCAGCAGCTCCCCCAGTCAAGCCTACAATGAGCAGTACTTC | CASSSPSQAYNEQYF
19 | TRBJ1-4 | TRBV20-1 | - | - | TGCAGTGCTAGAGCACCCAGGTATAAGGCGGACAGAGCTAATGAAAAACTGTTTTTT | CSARAPRYKADRANEKLFF
14 | TRBJ2-5 | TRBV5-1 | - | - | TGCGCCAGCAGACGCGGAGACTACCAAGAGACCCAGTACTTC | CASRRGDYQETQYF
13 | TRBJ1-4 | TRBV29-1 | TRBD1 | few | TGCAGCGCCGCCGGACAGGGTTGGGAAAAACTGTTTTTT | CSAAGQGWEKLFF
20 | TRBJ2-7 | TRBV7-2 | TRBD2 | - | TGTGCCAGCAGCTCGAGGGGTCTAGCGGGAGCCGAGGGCTCCTACAATGAGCAGTACTTC | CASSSRGLAGAEGSYNEQYF
13 | TRBJ1-2 | TRBV7-3 | - | - | TGTGCCAGCAGCTTAATCGGACAGTATGGCTACACCTTC | CASSLIGQYGYTF
19 | TRBJ2-4 | TRBV20-1 | - | - | TGCAGTGCTAGAGACCTGGGCAGGGTAGGCCTTCTAGCCAAAAACATTCAGTACTTC | CSARDLGRVGLLAKNIQYF
13 | TRBJ2-7 | TRBV20-1 | - | - | TGCAGTGCCGAGGGATCCTCATACTACGAGCAGTACTTC | CSAEGSSYYEQYF
16 | TRBJ2-1 | TRBV4-1 | TRBD1 | - | TGCGCCAGCGGCCGAGGGGGGACAGGGGGCAACAATGAGCAGTTCTTC | CASGRGGTGGNNEQFF